This T cell receptor beta chain came from a study of blood T cells in healthy people across ages. General study points: Older individuals had lower TCR beta diversity per million T cells (the decline was roughly linear). The donors' CMV status was not determined, possibly confounding changes in expanded clonotypes.

The authors ran a second PCR of about 6 to 11 cycles using a sample-barcoded 5' primer and a J-beta primer mix. Each cDNA was tagged by a template-switch adaptor containing 12 random nucleotides. TCRdb reprocessed the 5' RACE reads via MiXCR and lists one record per CDR3 protein. The profile shows about 1.5 million distinct CDR3 sequences, roughly 45% of them singletons. Germline CDR1 reads LGHNA; CDR2 reads YNFKEQ. This CDR3 is built from 17 residues. This clonotype appeared a few times. Its antigen remains unknown. Sequencing was performed on blood. This clonotype originated in a woman in her late teens or twenties in good health. The V call is TRBV4-2, the J call TRBJ2-1; 10 nucleotides match TRBD2. With the DNA end fitting TRBJ2-7 better, the J assignment may be wrong. The CDR3 is CASSQDPSGSGYNEQYF. The DNA for the CDR3 is TGTGCCAGCAGCCAAGACCCTAGCGGGAGCGGTTACAATGAGCAGTACTTC.